This TCR beta chain was identified in a study of shared clonotypes between healthy human individuals. Whole-study findings and limits: At large depth, rarefaction still showed sorted-subset sequencing to be incomplete.

The method was immunoSEQ multiplex PCR; TCRdb's version includes in-frame clones alone and lacks a portion of them. The data show over 850,000 clones, roughly 74% seen once. Deletions cut 6 bases from V and 3 bases from J, with 12 bases between. The V gene's germline CDR1 is MNHNS and CDR2 SASEGT. The CDR3 extends over 13 amino acids. Worth noting for this clone: Its antigen is undetermined.

The sequence was collected from a man younger than 35 in good health. Some clones in this sample may be carry-over from other donors' samples. J is TRBJ2-7 and V is TRBV6-1; D gene uncertain. Sequenced sample: memory CD4+ T cells from PBMCs. Subset described: CD45RA-negative fraction. CDR3 DNA: TGTGCCAGCAGCACCGGGCGCGTCTACGAGCAGTACTTC. It codes for CASSTGRVYEQYF.